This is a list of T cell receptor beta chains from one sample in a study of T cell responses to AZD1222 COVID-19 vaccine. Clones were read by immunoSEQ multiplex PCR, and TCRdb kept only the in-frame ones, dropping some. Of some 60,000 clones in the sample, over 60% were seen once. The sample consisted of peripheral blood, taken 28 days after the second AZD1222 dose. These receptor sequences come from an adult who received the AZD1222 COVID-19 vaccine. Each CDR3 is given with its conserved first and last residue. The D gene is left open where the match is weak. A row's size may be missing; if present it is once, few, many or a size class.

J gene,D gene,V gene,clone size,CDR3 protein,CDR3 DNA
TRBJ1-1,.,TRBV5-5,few,CASSFQGDTEAFF,TGTGCCAGCAGCTTCCAGGGAGATACTGAAGCTTTCTTT
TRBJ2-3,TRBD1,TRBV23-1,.,CASSQLGGDREPDTQYF,TGCGCCAGCAGTCAATTGGGGGGGGACAGGGAGCCAGATACGCAGTATTTT
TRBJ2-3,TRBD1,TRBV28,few,CASSGSGTGGVQADTQYF,TGTGCCAGCAGTGGATCCGGGACAGGGGGCGTGCAGGCAGATACGCAGTATTTT
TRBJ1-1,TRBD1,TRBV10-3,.,CAISGGQEQLEAFF,TGTGCCATCAGTGGCGGACAGGAGCAACTTGAAGCTTTCTTT
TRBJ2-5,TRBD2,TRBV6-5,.,CASSPSGGVEETQYF,TGTGCCAGCAGTCCCAGCGGGGGGGTCGAAGAGACCCAGTACTTC
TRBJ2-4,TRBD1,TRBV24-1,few,CATSTGFGKNIQYF,TGTGCCACCTCGACAGGGTTCGGCAAAAACATTCAGTACTTC
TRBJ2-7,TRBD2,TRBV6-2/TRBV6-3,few,CASSPGGYEQYF,TGTGCCAGCAGTCCGGGGGGCTACGAGCAGTACTTC
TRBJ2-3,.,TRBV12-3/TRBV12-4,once,CASVGGPDTQYF,TGTGCCAGCGTCGGGGGCCCAGATACGCAGTATTTT
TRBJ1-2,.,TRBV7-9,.,CASSLQRDGDGYTF,TGTGCCAGCAGCTTACAAAGGGACGGGGATGGCTACACCTTC
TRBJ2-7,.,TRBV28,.,CASSQSATSTSYEQYF,TGTGCCAGCAGTCAGTCAGCGACCTCGACATCCTACGAGCAGTACTTC
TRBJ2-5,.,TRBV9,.,CASSLGLQETQYF,TGTGCCAGCAGTCTCGGACTCCAAGAGACCCAGTACTTC
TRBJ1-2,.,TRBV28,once,CASRTLRGAPYGYTF,TGTGCCAGCAGGACCCTAAGGGGAGCCCCCTATGGCTACACCTTC
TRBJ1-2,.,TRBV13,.,CASSNRAIGGYTF,TGTGCCAGCAGCAACAGGGCGATTGGTGGCTACACCTTC
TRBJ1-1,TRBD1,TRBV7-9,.,CASSLEGPDRGAFF,TGTGCCAGCAGCTTAGAGGGTCCGGACAGGGGAGCTTTCTTT
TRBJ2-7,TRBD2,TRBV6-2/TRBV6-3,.,CASSGLAAYEQYF,TGTGCCAGCAGCGGACTAGCGGCATACGAGCAGTACTTC
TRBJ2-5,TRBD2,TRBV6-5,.,CASSYSGGLGETQYF,TGTGCCAGCAGTTACTCGGGAGGGCTTGGGGAGACCCAGTACTTC
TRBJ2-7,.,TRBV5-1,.,CASSLDPGTYEQYF,TGCGCCAGCAGCTTGGACCCAGGTACCTACGAGCAGTACTTC
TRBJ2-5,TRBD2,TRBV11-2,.,CASSPKTSGGWETQYF,TGTGCCAGCAGCCCTAAGACTAGCGGGGGCTGGGAGACCCAGTACTTC
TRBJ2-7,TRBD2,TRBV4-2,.,CASSQELAGPYEQYF,TGTGCCAGCAGCCAAGAACTAGCGGGCCCCTACGAGCAGTACTTC
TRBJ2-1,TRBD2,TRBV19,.,CASSTLSGGVEFF,TGTGCCAGTAGCACCCTAAGCGGGGGGGTGGAGTTCTTC
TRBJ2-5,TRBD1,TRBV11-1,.,CASSRVTGEAGETQYF,TGTGCCAGCAGCCGGGTGACAGGGGAAGCGGGAGAGACCCAGTACTTC
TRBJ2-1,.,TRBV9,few,CASSVMGAGTHNEQFF,TGTGCCAGCAGCGTTATGGGCGCAGGGACCCACAATGAGCAGTTCTTC
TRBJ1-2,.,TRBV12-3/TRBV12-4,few,CASSLGAYGYTF,TGTGCCAGCAGCCTCGGAGCCTATGGCTACACCTTC
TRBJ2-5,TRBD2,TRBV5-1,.,CASGVGGPSGLQETQYF,TGCGCCAGCGGAGTTGGGGGGCCTAGCGGGCTTCAAGAGACCCAGTACTTC
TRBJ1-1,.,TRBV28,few,CASTRAENTEAFF,TGTGCCAGCACCAGGGCAGAGAACACTGAAGCTTTCTTT
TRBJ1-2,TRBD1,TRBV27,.,CASSLSGTGTYTF,TGTGCCAGCTCGCTTTCCGGGACAGGGACGTACACCTTC
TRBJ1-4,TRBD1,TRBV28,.,CASSPYRGEKLFF,TGTGCCAGCAGCCCATACAGGGGTGAAAAACTGTTTTTT
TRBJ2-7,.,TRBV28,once,CASSQTGNGISYEQYF,TGTGCCAGCAGTCAGACAGGTAATGGCATCTCCTACGAGCAGTACTTC
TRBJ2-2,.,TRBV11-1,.,CASSLRRDPRTGELFF,TGTGCCAGCAGCTTAAGGAGGGACCCTCGCACCGGGGAGCTGTTTTTT
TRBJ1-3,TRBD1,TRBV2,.,CAAGGEGAGNTIYF,TGTGCCGCAGGGGGAGAGGGGGCTGGAAACACCATATATTTT
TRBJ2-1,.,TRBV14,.,CASTRLVLSYNEQFF,TGTGCCAGCACTCGGTTAGTCCTCTCCTACAATGAGCAGTTCTTC
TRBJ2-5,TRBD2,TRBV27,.,CASSQQPPGLAGARETQYF,TGTGCCAGCAGCCAACAACCACCGGGACTAGCGGGGGCGAGGGAGACCCAGTACTTC
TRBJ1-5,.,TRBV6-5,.,CASRKDNQPQHF,TGTGCCAGCAGGAAGGACAATCAGCCCCAGCATTTT
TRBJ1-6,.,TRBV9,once,CASSVGSGEHSPLHF,TGTGCCAGCAGCGTAGGAAGTGGTGAGCATTCACCCCTCCACTTT
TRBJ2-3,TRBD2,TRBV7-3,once,CASSPRLAGDGTDTQYF,TGTGCCAGCAGCCCGCGACTAGCGGGGGACGGGACAGATACGCAGTATTTT
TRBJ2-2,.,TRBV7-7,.,CASSQEAVGELFF,TGTGCCAGCAGCCAAGAGGCCGTCGGGGAGCTGTTTTTT
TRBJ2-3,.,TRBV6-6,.,CASSSVGSGADTQYF,TGTGCCAGCAGTTCTGTGGGGTCAGGCGCAGATACGCAGTATTTT
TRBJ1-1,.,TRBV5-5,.,CASSAPTGSPMNTEAFF,TGTGCCAGCAGCGCACCAACAGGGTCTCCTATGAACACTGAAGCTTTCTTT
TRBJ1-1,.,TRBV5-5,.,CASSLFGPGMNTEAFF,TGTGCCAGCAGCTTGTTCGGTCCGGGCATGAACACTGAAGCTTTCTTT
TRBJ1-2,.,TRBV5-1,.,CASRPDGYYGYTF,TGCGCCAGCAGACCTGACGGATACTATGGCTACACCTTC
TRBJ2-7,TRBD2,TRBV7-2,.,CASSNQLAGGSEQYF,TGTGCCAGCAGCAACCAACTAGCGGGGGGCTCCGAGCAGTACTTC
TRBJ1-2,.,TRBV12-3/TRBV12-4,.,CASSWGSGYTF,TGTGCCAGCAGTTGGGGGAGTGGCTACACCTTC
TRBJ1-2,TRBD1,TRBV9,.,CASSISSGQANYGYTF,TGTGCCAGCAGCATCAGCTCCGGACAGGCTAACTATGGCTACACCTTC
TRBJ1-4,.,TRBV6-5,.,CASSPYRASSEKLFF,TGTGCCAGCAGCCCATACAGGGCGAGTAGTGAAAAACTGTTTTTT